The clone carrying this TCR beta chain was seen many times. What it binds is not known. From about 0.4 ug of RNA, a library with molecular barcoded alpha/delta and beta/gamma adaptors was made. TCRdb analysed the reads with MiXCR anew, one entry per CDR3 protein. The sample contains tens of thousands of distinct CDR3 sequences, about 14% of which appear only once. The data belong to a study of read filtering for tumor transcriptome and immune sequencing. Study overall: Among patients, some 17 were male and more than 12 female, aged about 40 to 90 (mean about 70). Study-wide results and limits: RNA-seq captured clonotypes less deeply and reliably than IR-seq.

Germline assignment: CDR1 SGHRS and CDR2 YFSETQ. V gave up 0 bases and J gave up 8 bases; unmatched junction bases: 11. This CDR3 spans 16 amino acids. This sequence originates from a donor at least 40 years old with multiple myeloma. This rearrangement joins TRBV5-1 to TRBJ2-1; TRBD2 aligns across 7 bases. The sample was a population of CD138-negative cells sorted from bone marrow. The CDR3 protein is CASSLGPSGPIYEQFF. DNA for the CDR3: TGCGCCAGCAGCTTGGGCCCTAGCGGCCCTATCTATGAGCAGTTCTTC.